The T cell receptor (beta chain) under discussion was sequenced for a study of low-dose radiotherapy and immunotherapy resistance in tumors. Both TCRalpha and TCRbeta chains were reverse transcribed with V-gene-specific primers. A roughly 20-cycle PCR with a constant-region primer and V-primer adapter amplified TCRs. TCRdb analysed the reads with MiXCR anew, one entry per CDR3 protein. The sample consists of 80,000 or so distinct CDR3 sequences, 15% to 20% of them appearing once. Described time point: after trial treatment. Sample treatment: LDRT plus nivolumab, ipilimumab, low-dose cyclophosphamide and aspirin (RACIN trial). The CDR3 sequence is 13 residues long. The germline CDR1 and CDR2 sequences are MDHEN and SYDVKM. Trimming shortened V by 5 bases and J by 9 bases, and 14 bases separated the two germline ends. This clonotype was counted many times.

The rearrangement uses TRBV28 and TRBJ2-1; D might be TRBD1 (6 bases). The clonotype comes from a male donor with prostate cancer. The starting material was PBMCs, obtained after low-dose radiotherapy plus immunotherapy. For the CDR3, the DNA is TGTGCCAGCAGTCCGCCAGGGGTCCCTGAGCAGTTCTTC. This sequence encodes CASSPPGVPEQFF.